This T cell receptor (beta chain) was sequenced for a study of regulatory dendritic cells for organ transplantation. Overall study results and limits: Naive CD4+ and CD8+ repertoires were highly diverse; memory CD8+ was most oligoclonal.

This clone appeared a single time. Its antigen is still unknown. Allogeneic regulatory or mature dendritic cells were co-cultured for under six days with CFSE-labeled sorted T cells at 1:10. Clones were sequenced by immunoSEQ multiplex PCR, and TCRdb holds only the in-frame ones, with some missing. The sample lists approximately 12,000 clones, approximately 79% occurring once. What was sequenced was naive CD8+ T cells from blood cultured with regulatory dendritic cells. Noted subset: CD45RA+ naive T cells. The receptor was isolated from a human donor in good health.

The chain's CDR3 is CASSLGLAVVTDTQYF. The CDR3 nucleotides are TGTGCCAGCAGCTTGGGGCTAGCGGTGGTCACAGATACGCAGTATTTT. This sequence joins TRBV5-6 and TRBJ2-3; 7 positions agree with TRBD2. Per the germline V gene, CDR1 is SGHDT and CDR2 is YYEEEE. The CDR3 is 16 residues long. The V gene end was trimmed by 0 bases and the J gene end by 2 bases; junction bases not matched to a gene: 6.